The 5 T cell receptor beta chains in this list originate from one sample, sequenced in a study of blood T cell repertoires in COVID-19. The table came from immunoSEQ multiplex PCR; TCRdb's copy has only in-frame clones and leaves some out. The sample holds hundreds of thousands of clones, about 87% seen once. The sequencing sample was made of peripheral blood. All receptors derive from a young woman with acute or convalescent COVID-19.

J is TRBJ1-1 and V is TRBV7-9; TRBD1 might be the D (5 bases). Germline V gene lookup returns CDR1 SEHNR and CDR2 FQNEAQ (reference sequence). Trimming took off 3 bases at V and 0 bases at J, with 8 bases between the two ends. The CDR3 has 14 residues. The chain's CDR3 is CASSFQGMNTEAFF. Written as DNA, the CDR3 is TGTGCCAGCAGCTTTCAGGGTATGAACACTGAAGCTTTCTTT.

This rearrangement joins TRBV29-1 to TRBJ1-2; D is uncertain. V lost 0 bases and J lost 7, with 9 bases in between. The CDR3 has 12 amino acids. Germline CDR1 reads SQVTM; CDR2 reads ANQGSEA. For the CDR3, the DNA is TGCAGCGTTGAAGATCCGGGGAGTGGCTACACCTTC. Translation gives CSVEDPGSGYTF.

J is TRBJ2-1 and V is TRBV6-5, with 9 bases lining up with TRBD1. J was trimmed by 3 bases and V by 7 bases; bases with no gene match: 7. Germline V gene sequence: CDR1 MNHEY, CDR2 SVGAGI. This CDR3 has 15 amino acids. The CDR3 is CASTPGQGGYNEQFF. DNA for the CDR3: TGTGCCAGCACCCCGGGACAGGGAGGCTACAATGAGCAGTTCTTC.

On this clone: The sample has other DNA sequences that encode this CDR3 too. V and J are TRBV7-2 and TRBJ2-7, with TRBD1 identical over 7 bases. The J segment lost 4 bases and the V segment lost 1 base, leaving 1 base of the junction unmatched. Germline V CDR1 and CDR2: SGHTA, FQGNSA. This CDR3 has 13 residues. The CDR3 reads CASSLEGAYEQYF. The CDR3 region has the DNA TGTGCCAGCAGCTTAGAGGGGGCATACGAGCAGTACTTC.

The chain is built from TRBV28 and TRBJ2-3; D is ambiguous. This CDR3 is 15 amino acids long. Germline V gene sequence: CDR1 MDHEN, CDR2 SYDVKM. V dropped 8 bases and J dropped 6 bases, with 21 bases sitting between them. The CDR3 here is CASAQPPSLDDTQYF. The CDR3 bases are TGTGCCAGCGCCCAACCCCCTAGTTTGGATGATACGCAGTATTTT.